A single sample gave rise to the 10 T cell receptor beta chains below, sequenced in a study of blood T cell repertoires in COVID-19. The data were produced by immunoSEQ multiplex PCR, yet TCRdb's version contains in-frame clones alone and is incomplete. The table lists 250,000 to 350,000 clones, roughly 87% of them singletons, with roughly 2.3% in the top ten. What was sequenced was peripheral blood. Every receptor here comes from a man aged 18 to 29 with active or convalescent COVID-19.

The chain links TRBV5-8 to TRBJ2-1, with D uncertain. The CDR3 spans 15 residues. Germline assignment: CDR1 SGHTS and CDR2 YDEGEE. V was pared by 4 bases and J by 0 bases, with 11 bases between. The CDR3 DNA follows: TGTGCCAGCAGCCTGATGAGGAGCTCCTACAATGAGCAGTTCTTC. This sequence encodes CASSLMRSSYNEQFF.

The J gene is TRBJ1-1, the V gene TRBV27; D might be TRBD1 (6 bases). V gave up 3 bases and J gave up 2 bases, with 16 bases separating them. CDR1 is MNHEY and CDR2 is SMNVEV in the germline V gene (reference sequence). This CDR3 is 16 amino acids long. The CDR3 spells CASSFSLGGPNTEAFF. CDR3 coding DNA: TGTGCCAGCAGTTTCTCTTTGGGGGGGCCTAACACTGAAGCTTTCTTT.

The CDR3 loop is CASSEEAGGSTDTQYF. CDR3 DNA: TGCGCCAGCAGCGAGGAGGCAGGGGGGAGCACAGATACGCAGTATTTT. The chain joins TRBV5-1 to TRBJ2-3, with a weak D call TRBD1 (7 bases). Germline V gene sequence: CDR1 SGHRS, CDR2 YFSETQ. The CDR3 is made up of 16 amino acids. V gave up 4 bases and J gave up 0 bases, with 15 bases separating them.

The chain is built from TRBV3-1 (or the pseudogene TRBV3-2) and TRBJ2-1; TRBD2 matches 13 bases. The germline gives CDR1 LGHDT, CDR2 YNNKEL (reference sequence). V lost 1 base, J lost 0 bases, and 3 bases stayed unmatched. This CDR3 spans 18 amino acids. The DNA for the CDR3 is TGTGCCAGCAGCCAAGGGACTAGCGGGGGAAGCTCCTACAATGAGCAGTTCTTC. Its protein is CASSQGTSGGSSYNEQFF.

About this clone: Since the CDR3 does not end with the conserved phenylalanine or tryptophan, this likely comes from a read error. The DNA is left out, because the CDR3 cannot be placed on it with certainty; the CDR3 is given as TCRdb lists it. The J gene is TRBJ1-5, the V gene TRBV5-6; the listed D gene, TRBD1, was not tested against the DNA. The CDR3 is 8 amino acids long, termini counted. From germline, CDR1 is SGHDT and CDR2 YYEEEE. CDR3: CASSLATV.

In DNA form, the CDR3 reads TGTGCCAGCAGCGGATGGCGGGAGCCGGACAATGAGCAGTTCTTC. Amino acid sequence: CASSGWREPDNEQFF. The chain has TRBV2 and TRBJ2-1; 7 nucleotides agree with TRBD2. The CDR3 totals 15 residues. Germline V lookup: CDR1 SNHLY, CDR2 FYNNEI. The V and J ends lost 6 bases and 5 bases, in that order; junction bases with no gene match: 10.

The V call is TRBV5-6, the J call TRBJ2-1; maybe TRBD2 (5 bases). Germline CDR1 reads SGHDT; CDR2 reads YYEEEE. This CDR3 comprises 12 residues. V was pared by 3 bases and J by 10 bases, with 11 bases between. As DNA, the CDR3 is TGTGCCAGCAGCTGGGATAGAGGGGAGCAGTTCTTC. It specifies CASSWDRGEQFF.

The V gene is TRBV7-2, the J gene TRBJ2-1; TRBD2 might be the D (5 bases). Germline assignment: CDR1 SGHTA and CDR2 FQGNSA. The CDR3 length is 13 residues. The V gene lost 1 base and the J gene lost 12 bases, with 13 bases spanning the gap. CDR3 in amino acids: CASSLDRSGPQFF. DNA of the CDR3: TGTGCCAGCAGCTTAGATCGGAGCGGACCGCAGTTCTTC.

A single count supports this clone. Other DNA sequences in the same sample also yield this CDR3. This chain uses TRBV28 with TRBJ2-7; 7 positions agree with TRBD2. The CDR3 contains 14 residues. Germline assignment: CDR1 MDHEN and CDR2 SYDVKM. The J segment lost 1 base and the V segment lost 2 bases, leaving 2 bases of the junction unmatched. CDR3 nucleotides: TGTGCCAGCAGTTTAACGGGACTATCCTACGAGCAGTACTTC. Residues: CASSLTGLSYEQYF.

This chain links TRBV27 with TRBJ2-1, with 9 positions matching TRBD1. Germline loops: CDR1 MNHEY, CDR2 SMNVEV (reference sequence). CDR3 length: 14 residues. V was pared by 1 base and J by 7 bases, with 2 bases of the junction left unmatched. The CDR3 nucleotides are TGTGCCAGCAGTTTATGGACAGGGGCGAATGAGCAGTTCTTC. This gives the protein CASSLWTGANEQFF.